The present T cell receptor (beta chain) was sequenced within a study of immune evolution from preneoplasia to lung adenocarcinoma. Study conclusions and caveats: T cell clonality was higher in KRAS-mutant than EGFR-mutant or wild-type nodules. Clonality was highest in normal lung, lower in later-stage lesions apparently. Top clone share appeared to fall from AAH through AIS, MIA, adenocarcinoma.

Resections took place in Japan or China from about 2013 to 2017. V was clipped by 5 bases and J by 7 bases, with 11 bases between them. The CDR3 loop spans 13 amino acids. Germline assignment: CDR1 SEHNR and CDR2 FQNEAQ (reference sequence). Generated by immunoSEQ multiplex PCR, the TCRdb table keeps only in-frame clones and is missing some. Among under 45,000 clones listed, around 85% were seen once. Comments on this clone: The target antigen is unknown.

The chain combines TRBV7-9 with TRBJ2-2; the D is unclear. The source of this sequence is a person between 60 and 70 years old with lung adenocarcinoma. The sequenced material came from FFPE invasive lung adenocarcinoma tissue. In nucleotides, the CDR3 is TGTGCCAGCAGCCCCCGCCCGGGCGGGGAGCTGTTTTTT. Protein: CASSPRPGGELFF.